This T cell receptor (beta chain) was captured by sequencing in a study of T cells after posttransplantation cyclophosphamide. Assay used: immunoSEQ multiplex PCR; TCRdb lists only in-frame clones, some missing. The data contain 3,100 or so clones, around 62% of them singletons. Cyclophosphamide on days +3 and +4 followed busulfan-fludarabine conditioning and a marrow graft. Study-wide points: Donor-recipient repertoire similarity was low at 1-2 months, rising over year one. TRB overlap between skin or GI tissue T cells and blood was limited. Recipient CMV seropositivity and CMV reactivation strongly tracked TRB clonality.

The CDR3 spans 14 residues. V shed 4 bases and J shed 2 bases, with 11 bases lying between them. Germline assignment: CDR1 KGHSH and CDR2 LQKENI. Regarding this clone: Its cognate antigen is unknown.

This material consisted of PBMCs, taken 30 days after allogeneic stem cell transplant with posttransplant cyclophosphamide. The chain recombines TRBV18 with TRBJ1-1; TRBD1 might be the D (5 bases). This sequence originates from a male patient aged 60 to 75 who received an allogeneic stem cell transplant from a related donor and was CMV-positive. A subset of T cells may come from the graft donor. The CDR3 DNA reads TGTGCCAGCTCACTGCAGGGATTTAACACTGAAGCTTTCTTT. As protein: CASSLQGFNTEAFF.